This TCR beta chain came from a study of PD-L1 blockade in urothelial cancer. Broader study findings: Durable benefit was linked to greater 3-week expansion of tumor-associated blood clones.

V was pared by 1 base and J by 3 bases, with 10 bases between. The germline CDR1 and CDR2 sequences are SEHNR and FQNEAQ (reference sequence). This CDR3 is 14 amino acids long. Sample time point: peripheral blood 6 weeks after treatment start. A word on this clone: Its specificity is not known.

The assay was immunoSEQ multiplex PCR, and TCRdb's table has in-frame clones only and misses some. Of around 46,000 clones in the sample, 88% were seen once. The specimen comprised PBMCs, sampled around atezolizumab (anti-PD-L1) treatment. This TCR came from a man between 60 and 75 years old with urothelial cancer. The rearrangement links TRBV7-9 to TRBJ2-7, with D possibly TRBD1 on 5 matching bases. The CDR3 sequence: CASSLVPGNYEQYF. As DNA, the CDR3 is TGTGCCAGCAGCTTAGTTCCAGGGAACTACGAGCAGTACTTC.